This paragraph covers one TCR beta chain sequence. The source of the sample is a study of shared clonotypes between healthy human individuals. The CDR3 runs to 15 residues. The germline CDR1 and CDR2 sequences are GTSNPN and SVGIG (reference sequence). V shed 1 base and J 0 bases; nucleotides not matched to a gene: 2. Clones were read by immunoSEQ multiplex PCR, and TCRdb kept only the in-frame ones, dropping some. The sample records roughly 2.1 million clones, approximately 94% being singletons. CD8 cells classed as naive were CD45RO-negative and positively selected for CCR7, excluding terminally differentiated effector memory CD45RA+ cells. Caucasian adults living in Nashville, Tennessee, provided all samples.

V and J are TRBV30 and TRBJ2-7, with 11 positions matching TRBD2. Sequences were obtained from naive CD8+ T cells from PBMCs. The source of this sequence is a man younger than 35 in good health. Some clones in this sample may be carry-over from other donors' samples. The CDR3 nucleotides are TGTGCCTGGAGTGAGGGACTAGCGGCCTCCTACGAGCAGTACTTC. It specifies CAWSEGLAASYEQYF.